This T cell receptor (beta chain) emerged from a study of T-cell reconstitution after alpha-beta-depleted transplantation in children. This CDR3 has 15 residues. Trimming stripped 3 bases from V and 4 bases from J, with 12 bases between. Using unique molecular identifiers, the investigators prepared the TCRbeta library. Each CDR3 protein is one row after TCRdb ran MiXCR on the PCR reads. The sample carries about 500,000 distinct CDR3 sequences, 32% recorded once. Sample: PBMCs from the stem cell graft donor, taken from the stem cell graft. J is TRBJ2-2 and V is TRBV12-3 or TRBV12-4, with D unclear. This clonotype originated in a human donor who donated a stem cell graft to a child with aplastic anemia. The DNA of the CDR3 is TGTGCCAGCAGTTTTGGTCATGTGGGCACCGGGGAGCTGTTTTTT. It encodes CASSFGHVGTGELFF.